The 6 T cell receptor beta chains below all came from one sample that was sequenced in a study of CD8 T cells in ankylosing spondylitis. For these receptors, no antigen is known. General study results and limits: Seemingly distinctive of ankylosing spondylitis blood was a TCR beta motif formed by eight highly homologous variants.

Via MiXCR, TCRdb re-called the 5' RACE reads, giving one row per CDR3 protein. This sample has around 91,000 distinct CDR3 sequences; roughly 8.8% occur once, and the top ten carry about 31%. Sequencing input: blood, either unsorted or a sorted T cell fraction (not recorded which). All receptors come from a male donor with ankylosing spondylitis.

This clonotype was observed at least ten times. The rearrangement links TRBV19 to TRBJ2-1, with TRBD2 identical over 9 bases. The V gene's germline CDR1 is LNHDA and CDR2 SQIVND (reference sequence). This CDR3 is built from 19 residues. The V segment lost 6 bases and the J segment 0 bases; nucleotides outside the gene matches: 15. DNA of the CDR3: TGTGCCAGTAGCCCCGATTCCCTAGCGGGGTTAAGCTCCTACAATGAGCAGTTCTTC. Translating gives CASSPDSLAGLSSYNEQFF.

This clonotype was detected many times. The V and J genes are TRBV27 and TRBJ1-5; the D gene is possibly TRBD1 (5 bases). Germline V gene lookup returns CDR1 MNHEY and CDR2 SMNVEV (reference sequence). This CDR3 has 17 amino acids. Trimming took 5 bases from V and 3 from J, leaving 20 bases between them. The CDR3 bases are TGTGCCAGCAGTCCTAGGGGAGGGTCGGCATACAATCAGCCCCAGCATTTT. Protein sequence: CASSPRGGSAYNQPQHF.

This clonotype appeared a few times. The rearrangement uses TRBV10-3 and TRBJ2-1; no clear D. The CDR3 totals 14 residues. Germline lookup yields CDR1 ENHRY and CDR2 SYGVKD. Trimming left V 6 bases short and J 6 bases short, with 15 bases between. CDR3 protein: CAIRDPDGVNEQFF. The CDR3 DNA reads TGTGCCATCAGGGACCCGGATGGAGTCAATGAGCAGTTCTTC.

This clonotype was observed many times. V usage is TRBV6-1 and J usage is TRBJ1-2; D perhaps matches TRBD1 (5 bases). The V and J ends lost 3 bases and 5 bases respectively, with 10 bases between them. The CDR3 consists of 13 residues. Germline-derived CDR1 and CDR2 are MNHNS and SASEGT. Here the CDR3 DNA reads TGTGCCAGCAGTGACAGGGCGGAATATGGCTACACCTTC. Residues: CASSDRAEYGYTF.

The chain recombines TRBV11-2 with TRBJ1-6; 7 positions agree with TRBD1. With V trimmed by 9 bases and J by 8 bases, 19 bases remained unmatched. This CDR3 has 17 residues. Germline V CDR1 and CDR2: SGHAT, FQNNGV. The CDR3 nucleotides are TGTGCCAGTACCCTTTGGGACAGCCCAAATAAAGATTCACCCCTCCACTTT. It translates to CASTLWDSPNKDSPLHF.

CDR3 nucleotides: TGTGCCAGCAGTGAGTGGCGGCACCAAGAGACCCAGTACTTC. As protein: CASSEWRHQETQYF. V gene TRBV2 combines with J gene TRBJ2-5; D remains ambiguous. This CDR3 is built from 14 residues. The V gene's germline CDR1 is SNHLY and CDR2 FYNNEI. Trimming cost V 3 bases and J 0 bases, with 8 bases left between them.